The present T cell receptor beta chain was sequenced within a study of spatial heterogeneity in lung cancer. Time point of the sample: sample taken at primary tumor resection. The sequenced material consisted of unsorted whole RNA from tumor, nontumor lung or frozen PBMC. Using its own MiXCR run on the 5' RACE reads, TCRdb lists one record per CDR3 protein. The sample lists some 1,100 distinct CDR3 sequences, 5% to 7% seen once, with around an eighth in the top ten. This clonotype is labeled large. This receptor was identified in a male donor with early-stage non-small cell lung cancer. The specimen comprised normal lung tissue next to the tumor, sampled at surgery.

CDR3 in DNA: TGTGCCAGCAGCGTGGGACAGATCCACACAGATACGCAGTATTTT. It translates to CASSVGQIHTDTQYF. The V and J genes are TRBV7-2 and TRBJ2-3; TRBD1 matches 7 bases. The V segment lost 5 bases and the J segment 2 bases; nucleotides outside the gene matches: 7. CDR1 and CDR2 (germline): SGHTA, FQGNSA. The CDR3 loop spans 15 amino acids.